The text below deals with one T cell receptor (beta chain). The antigen is undetermined. Sampled while nominally healthy, donors likely had unrecorded immune exposures. The data originate from a study of cytomegalovirus exposure and HLA in healthy donors. PCR was performed using 60 Vbeta and 13 Jbeta primers. The table came from immunoSEQ multiplex PCR; TCRdb's copy has only in-frame clones and leaves some out. Of 70,000 or so clones in the sample, 70% to 80% were seen once. Findings and caveats of the study: Researchers reported in a later analysis that a missense DCLRE1C variant was tied to TCR beta V- and J-gene trimming.

Sequenced: PBMCs. The sequence was obtained from a man younger than 35 in good health and CMV-seropositive.

In DNA form, the CDR3 reads TGTGCCAGCAGTTACTCTGGGACAGGGAACTACGAGCAGTACTTC. Translation: CASSYSGTGNYEQYF. This chain joins TRBV6-5 and TRBJ2-7, with TRBD1 matching over 9 bases. This CDR3 is built from 15 residues. Germline V CDR1 and CDR2: MNHEY, SVGAGI. Trimming removed 0 bases from V and 3 bases from J; junction bases left unmatched: 3.